This T cell receptor (beta chain) was profiled in a study of glioma-infiltrating T cells. The table lists this clonotype with a few counts. What it binds is not known. The V and J ends lost 7 bases and 4 bases, in that order; junction bases with no gene match: 7. The CDR3 is made up of 14 amino acids. Germline V gives CDR1 MNHNS, CDR2 SASEGT. Whole-study results and caveats: Tissue-blood divergence was below expectation in non-neoplastic patients, above in gliomas.

TCR alpha and beta CDR3 regions were amplified from RNA using iRepertoire nested multiplex PCR. TCRdb redid the calling of the multiplex PCR reads with MiXCR, one entry per CDR3 protein. The sample yields about 140,000 distinct CDR3 sequences, about two fifths seen once. The sequenced material came from glioma tissue, nonneoplastic brain tissue, or PBMCs (not recorded which). This sequence was found in a human donor with low-grade glioma or glioblastoma, undergoing nonglioma brain surgery, or in good health (not recorded which). This chain connects TRBV6-1 to TRBJ2-5; 9 nucleotides line up with TRBD1. In DNA form, the CDR3 reads TGTGCCAGCAATGGACAGGGGATGGGAGAGACCCAGTACTTC. Its translation is CASNGQGMGETQYF.